The entry that follows covers one T cell receptor (beta chain) sequence. TCRdb's copy holds only in-frame clones and misses some; the assay was immunoSEQ multiplex PCR. The sample consists of 640,000 or so clones, around 87% of them appearing once. The data are from a study of shared T cell receptors in the human thymus. Germline values: CDR1 SGHDT, CDR2 YYEEEE. Trimming cost V 6 bases and J 9 bases, with 10 bases left between them. CDR3 length: 11 amino acids. These data were also reused for a study on human thymus T cells. Per that study: Corrective heart surgery yielded resections, and these provided the thymus tissue.

The chain is built from TRBV5-6 and TRBJ2-1; D is possibly TRBD2 (5 bases). The clonotype comes from a boy less than two years old with a congenital heart defect. Sequenced material: thymocytes. The CDR3 loop is CASTAAGEQFF. The CDR3 DNA is TGTGCCAGCACCGCGGCGGGTGAGCAGTTCTTC.